One sample yielded the 3 T cell receptor beta chains listed below, sequenced in a study of shared clonotypes between healthy human individuals. Method: immunoSEQ multiplex PCR; TCRdb's copy keeps in-frame clones and lacks some. This sample has under 1,100,000 clones, with about 74% found just once. Sequenced material: memory CD4+ T cells sorted from blood. The subset: CD45RA-negative fraction. These receptors came from a young man in good health.

CDR3 region: CASSSSGNEQFF. CDR3 in DNA: TGTGCCAGCAGCTCAAGCGGTAATGAGCAGTTCTTC. The chain carries TRBV7-2 and TRBJ2-1, with D perhaps TRBD2 (5 bases). The CDR3 is made up of 12 amino acids. The germline V gene encodes CDR1 SGHTA and CDR2 FQGNSA. Deletions cut 4 bases from V and 7 bases from J, with 8 bases between. The variable domain in full, with the rest retrieved from reference TRBV7-2 and TRBJ2-1, is GAGVSQSPSNKVTEKGKDVELRCDPISGHTALYWYRQSLGQGLEFLIYFQGNSAPDKSGLPSDRFSAERTGGSVSTLTIQRTQQEDSAVYLCASSSSGNEQFFGPGTRLTVL.

The V and J genes are TRBV30 and TRBJ2-7, with TRBD1 identical over 12 bases. The CDR3 is 15 residues long. The germline CDR1 and CDR2 sequences are GTSNPN and SVGIG (reference sequence). Trimming removed 5 bases from V and 5 bases from J; junction bases left unmatched: 10. Here the CDR3 DNA reads TGTGCCTGGCGGGACAGGGGGCGATTTGGGGACGAGCAGTACTTC. Its protein product is CAWRDRGRFGDEQYF.

The chain is built from TRBV7-9 and TRBJ2-7; D may be TRBD1 or TRBD2 (6 bases each). Deletions cut 3 bases from V and 0 bases from J, with 9 bases between. The CDR3 loop spans 14 amino acids. Germline V gene sequence: CDR1 SEHNR, CDR2 FQNEAQ (reference sequence). The CDR3 sequence: CASSFGGSSYEQYF. In nucleotides, the CDR3 is TGTGCCAGCAGCTTCGGGGGCAGCTCCTACGAGCAGTACTTC.